This entry describes one TCR beta chain. The data were obtained in a study of blood T cell repertoires in COVID-19. Study information: COVID-19 samples from acute and convalescent phases originated in the United States, Italy and Spain.

Seattle cases were enrolled at active infection and followed longitudinally. Germline CDR1 and CDR2: MDHEN and SYDVKM. V dropped 4 bases and J dropped 5 bases, with 23 bases sitting between them. There are 17 residues in the CDR3. Original processing notes: Reference gene primer amplification gave nucleated cell count estimates. Some clones are missing from TCRdb's copy, which holds only in-frame ones; the method was immunoSEQ multiplex PCR. From that table come the V and J calls and clone size; the DNA was used to work out D and trimming. The sample holds approximately 230,000 clones, around 89% seen once.

The receptor was derived from a woman aged 25 to 45 with COVID-19, enrolled during active disease. This chain links TRBV28 with TRBJ1-1; D perhaps matches TRBD1 (6 bases). Sequenced input: peripheral blood. The CDR3 DNA follows: TGTGCCAGCAGTTACCCGGGGGGGGGCGAAAGGCCTACTGAAGCTTTCTTT. Its protein product is CASSYPGGGERPTEAFF.